Described below is a single T cell receptor delta chain sequence and its context. This clone's antigen is unknown. With only one base between it and a far larger clone, this is likely a read error. The method behind the library was RT-PCR. PBMC RNA was reverse transcribed with SuperScript II using gamma-chain- and delta-chain-specific primers to generate TCR cDNA. The cDNA was purified with AMPure XP beads, then amplified and indexed with Illumina adapters using the Nextera XT Index Kit. Sequencing of gammadelta TCR libraries was carried out on an Illumina MiSeq using a V2 300-cycle kit. The study's own analysis went as follows. Using MiXCR v2.1.12, CDR3 sequences were assembled, and reads were mapped onto D, J and V genes obtained from GenBank. Repertoire analyses of the CDR3 clonotypes were performed with VDJtools v1.2.1. TCRdb recomputed clones from the public reads with CATT; identical DNA rows were then combined. The V and J calls follow TCRdb's processing rather than the paper's. The sample includes about 500 delta-chain clones, with 40% to 50% observed a single time. Of the sample, around 30% falls within the top ten clones.

The data were obtained in a study of delta chains in infants with herpesvirus infections (dated by TCRdb to the early 2020s). Study-level background: From birth, the study prospectively followed a Ugandan infant birth cohort to characterize gammadelta T cell responses to primary cytomegalovirus (CMV) infection. The previously published Belgian fetal and cord blood gammadelta TCR data were not generated in this cohort and were added only for comparison. In infants who were infected with CMV after birth, the study searched for a public fetal Vdelta1/Vgamma8 gammadelta TCR clonotype. From PBMC, gammadelta TCRs were sequenced for around 19 CMV-infected infants (one congenitally infected) and 8 or 9 CMV-uninfected infants who had sufficient sample available. By approximate age, the infant blood samples fell into groups of 1.5, 4, 8 and 12 months.

Counted from cysteine to phenylalanine, this CDR3 has 21 amino acids. Kept here is only the CDR3 DNA, which spans 63 bases and is read in frame from base 1. The germline V gene sets CDR1 to GEAIGNYY and CDR2 to EKD. Results and caveats for the whole study, not just this receptor: The frequency of the public clonotype among Vdelta1 cells appeared to be inversely correlated with age at infection and fell quickly, apparently not lasting beyond about two months. Presence of the public clonotype at levels below the detection limit might still occur in CMV-uninfected infants. Limitations noted by the authors included a small sample size and a lack of race- or environment-matched controls, because nearly all Ugandans acquire CMV before adulthood. Of 15 to 20 CMV-infected infants, 4 carried the public Vdelta1 clonotype: three infants infected postnatally before 120 days of age and the congenitally infected infant. The public clonotype was detected only at the first time point after infection and was not found in uninfected infants or in infants infected after 120 days.

In Kampala, Uganda, pregnant women receiving prenatal care were recruited and their infants were enrolled, and documentation of maternal HIV status was required. Families received weekly visits, and collection of infant clinical information, oral swabs and peripheral blood began at 6 weeks of age and continued every 4 months after that. Blood was collected in heparin tubes, and PBMC were isolated by Ficoll-Paque density gradient centrifugation and cryopreserved. The sequence is built from TRDV2 and TRDJ1; a weak D assignment points to TRDD3 (8 bases agree). The sequence was collected from a human donor who was a Ugandan infant, either HIV-exposed or HIV-unexposed (not recorded which). Here the sequenced sample was peripheral blood, taken at time point 3 of longitudinal follow-up. The CDR3 protein: CARDPSNLPLLGAAYTDKLIF. The sequenced DNA: TGTGCCCGTGACCCCTCCAACCTTCCTCTACTGGGGGCCGCGTACACCGATAAACTCATCTTT.